Here is one TCR beta chain with its context. The authors' processing: From reference gene primer amplification, estimates of nucleated cell counts were derived. Data came from immunoSEQ multiplex PCR; TCRdb stores just in-frame clones and leaves some out. Clonal size and the V and J genes are those of that table, whereas D and trimming came from the DNA. The data hold about 260,000 clones, with around 90% observed a single time. Trimming removed 5 bases at V and 5 bases at J, with 6 bases between. This CDR3 is 11 amino acids long. CDR1 is SGHTA, CDR2 FQGNSA, per germline. The data derive from a study of blood T cell repertoires in COVID-19. Study background: Whether acute or convalescent, the COVID-19 samples came from the United States, Italy and Spain. T cells, B-cell-depleted T cells, or PBMCs provided the cDNA or gDNA that served as material.

The clonotype comes from a woman between 50 and 59 years old who had recovered from COVID-19. This chain links TRBV7-2 with TRBJ2-5; D gene ambiguous. The sample taken for sequencing was peripheral blood. The CDR3 nucleotides read TGTGCCAGCAGCCTGTTTGAGACCCAGTACTTC. Its protein is CASSLFETQYF.